A selection of T cell receptor beta chains follows, all from one sample in a study of OX40 agonist ivuxolimab in advanced cancers. Generated by immunoSEQ multiplex PCR, the TCRdb table keeps only in-frame clones and is missing some. The profile shows approximately 50,000 clones, 75% to 90% of them singletons. This specimen was CD4+ or CD8+ T cells sorted from blood, taken in a trial of the OX40 agonist ivuxolimab. These TCRs come from an adult with an advanced solid tumor such as melanoma, head and neck, liver or kidney cancer. Both conserved end residues are part of each CDR3. A D gene is named only where the DNA matches it firmly. Size is stated for part of the rows, as once, few or many counts, or as a class when the clone is expanded.

V gene	D gene	clone size	J gene	CDR3 protein	CDR3 DNA
TRBV4-1	-	-	TRBJ2-4	CASSEGLGKNIQYF	TGCGCCAGCAGCGAGGGGCTGGGCAAAAACATTCAGTACTTC
TRBV6-6	-	-	TRBJ2-7	CASLNSDSYEQYF	TGTGCCAGCCTCAACTCTGACAGCTACGAGCAGTACTTC
TRBV5-1	TRBD2	-	TRBJ2-2	CASSLRLAGAGELFF	TGCGCCAGCAGCTTACGACTAGCGGGAGCCGGGGAGCTGTTTTTT
TRBV23-1	TRBD1	few	TRBJ1-5	CASSQFGTGDNYSNQPQHF	TGCGCCAGCAGTCAATTCGGGACAGGGGATAATTATAGCAATCAGCCCCAGCATTTT
TRBV2	TRBD1	-	TRBJ1-5	CASSVQGAQPQHF	TGTGCCAGCAGTGTCCAGGGGGCTCAGCCCCAGCATTTT
TRBV2	-	-	TRBJ2-7	CASRSGSYEQYF	TGTGCCAGCAGGTCCGGTTCCTACGAGCAGTACTTC
TRBV10-3	-	-	TRBJ2-1	CAISEQFNGAAEQFF	TGTGCCATCAGTGAGCAATTCAACGGGGCGGCTGAGCAGTTCTTC
TRBV5-5	-	-	TRBJ1-3	CASSPGWAGNTIYF	TGTGCCAGCAGCCCCGGTTGGGCCGGAAACACCATATATTTT
TRBV18	-	-	TRBJ1-1	CASSVLAVPEAFF	TGTGCCAGCTCGGTGCTGGCGGTGCCTGAAGCTTTCTTT
TRBV14	TRBD2	-	TRBJ2-7	CASSPNGGGEQYF	TGTGCCAGCAGCCCAAACGGGGGGGGCGAGCAGTACTTC
TRBV19	-	once	TRBJ2-3	CASSITGRDTQYF	TGTGCCAGTAGTATAACCGGCAGAGATACGCAGTATTTT
TRBV18	-	-	TRBJ2-5	CASSPGLETQYF	TGTGCCAGCTCACCAGGGTTGGAGACCCAGTACTTC
TRBV28	-	few	TRBJ2-7	CASRKIGITYEQYF	TGTGCCAGCAGGAAGATAGGGATCACCTACGAGCAGTACTTC
TRBV10-2	TRBD1	-	TRBJ2-7	CASSGTGGVYEQYF	TGCGCCAGCAGTGGCACAGGGGGCGTTTACGAGCAGTACTTC
TRBV19	-	-	TRBJ1-4	CASSSGLNFFNEKLFF	TGTGCCAGTAGTAGTGGACTCAATTTTTTTAATGAAAAACTGTTTTTT
TRBV27	TRBD2	-	TRBJ2-1	CASTTERGGHNEQFF	TGTGCCAGCACAACGGAGCGGGGGGGGCACAATGAGCAGTTCTTC
TRBV7-9	TRBD1	-	TRBJ1-1	CASSPKNRGPNTEAFF	TGTGCCAGCAGCCCAAAGAACAGGGGACCGAACACTGAAGCTTTCTTT
TRBV5-1	TRBD2	once	TRBJ2-5	CASGRSGEETQYF	TGCGCCAGCGGACGGAGCGGGGAAGAGACCCAGTACTTC
TRBV2	-	-	TRBJ1-4	CASKERMTGGEKLFF	TGTGCCAGCAAGGAGAGGATGACGGGTGGGGAAAAACTGTTTTTT
TRBV29-1	TRBD2	few	TRBJ2-1	CSSRLAINNEQFF	TGCAGCAGTAGACTAGCGATAAACAATGAGCAGTTCTTC
TRBV29-1	-	-	TRBJ2-7	CSVVLGFDEQYF	TGCAGCGTTGTTCTGGGGTTCGACGAGCAGTACTTC
TRBV9	-	few	TRBJ2-3	CASSVSFSTDTQYF	TGTGCCAGCAGCGTATCCTTTAGCACAGATACGCAGTATTTT
TRBV4-1	-	-	TRBJ2-1	CASSTSHRDTRLF	TGCGCCAGCAGCACATCCCACCGGGATACCCGGCTCTTC
TRBV28	-	-	TRBJ1-3	CASSPTDGISGNTIYF	TGTGCCAGCAGTCCGACCGACGGAATCTCTGGAAACACCATATATTTT
TRBV18	-	-	TRBJ2-7	CASSPTSLQANEQYF	TGTGCCAGCTCACCAACTTCACTACAGGCCAACGAGCAGTACTTC
TRBV30	-	-	TRBJ1-6	CAWSMGTGNSPLHF	TGTGCCTGGAGTATGGGGACGGGAAATTCGCCCCTCCACTTT
TRBV28	-	-	TRBJ2-2	CASSPPGGKGTGELFF	TGTGCCAGCAGTCCCCCCGGCGGGAAGGGCACCGGGGAGCTGTTTTTT
TRBV6-1	-	-	TRBJ2-5	CASSEWGEGKTQYF	TGTGCCAGCAGTGAATGGGGCGAGGGGAAGACCCAGTACTTC
TRBV7-9	TRBD2	-	TRBJ2-2	CASSPSGLAFGELFF	TGTGCCAGCAGCCCATCGGGACTAGCGTTCGGGGAGCTGTTTTTT
TRBV28	-	once	TRBJ2-3	CASSSPGTDTQYF	TGTGCCAGCAGTTCCCCCGGGACAGATACGCAGTATTTT
TRBV28	TRBD2	once	TRBJ2-7	CASTPSGRRVYEQYF	TGTGCCAGCACCCCTAGCGGGAGGCGGGTTTACGAGCAGTACTTC
TRBV29-1	-	once	TRBJ2-7	CSVNDIRGQLYEQYF	TGCAGCGTTAACGACATTAGGGGTCAACTCTACGAGCAGTACTTC
TRBV4-1	TRBD1	-	TRBJ2-2	CASSHRTGRTGELFF	TGCGCCAGCAGCCACCGGACAGGGAGGACCGGGGAGCTGTTTTTT
TRBV28	-	-	TRBJ1-3	CASSLSTRGNTIYF	TGTGCCAGCAGTTTATCCACGAGGGGAAACACCATATATTTT
TRBV7-8	-	-	TRBJ2-2	CASSLGPAGAGELFF	TGTGCCAGCAGCTTAGGTCCTGCGGGCGCCGGGGAGCTGTTTTTT
TRBV7-9	-	-	TRBJ1-2	CASSIEPYGYTF	TGTGCCAGCAGCATCGAACCCTATGGCTACACCTTC
TRBV6-1	-	-	TRBJ1-5	CASSVGAPYSNQPQHF	TGTGCCAGCAGTGTGGGGGCCCCCTATAGCAATCAGCCCCAGCATTTT
TRBV7-3	TRBD2	few	TRBJ2-1	CASSLHLRGREDNEQFF	TGTGCCAGCAGCTTGCATCTCCGCGGGAGAGAAGACAATGAGCAGTTCTTC
TRBV9	-	-	TRBJ2-3	CASSVGLAANTDTQYF	TGTGCCAGCAGCGTCGGGCTAGCAGCAAACACAGATACGCAGTATTTT
TRBV27	TRBD1	-	TRBJ1-1	CATMIQGAYTEAFF	TGTGCCACCATGATACAGGGGGCTTACACTGAAGCTTTCTTT
TRBV18	TRBD2	-	TRBJ2-1	CASSLQPGLAREQFF	TGTGCCAGCTCCCTACAACCGGGACTAGCGAGGGAGCAGTTCTTC
TRBV7-2	-	-	TRBJ1-6	CASSSTWGTNNSPLHF	TGTGCCAGCAGCTCAACGTGGGGGACGAACAATTCACCCCTCCACTTT
TRBV11-2	-	-	TRBJ2-3	CASSVYRQGTDTQYF	TGTGCCAGCAGCGTATACCGACAGGGCACAGATACGCAGTATTTT
TRBV5-6	-	-	TRBJ2-3	CASSPGQELLGDTQYF	TGTGCCAGCAGCCCGGGACAAGAGCTGCTTGGAGATACGCAGTATTTT
TRBV19	TRBD2	-	TRBJ2-2	CASSLAGRELFF	TGTGCCAGTTCCCTAGCGGGGAGGGAGCTGTTTTTT
TRBV20-1	-	-	TRBJ1-1	CSATQGEAFF	TGCAGTGCAACGCAGGGAGAGGCTTTCTTT
TRBV20-1	-	-	TRBJ2-7	CSASPFAEQYF	TGCAGTGCTAGCCCCTTTGCCGAGCAGTACTTC
TRBV5-1	-	once	TRBJ1-4	CASSSTTTNEKLFF	TGCGCCAGCAGCTCAACCACAACTAATGAAAAACTGTTTTTT
TRBV29-1	TRBD2	once	TRBJ2-3	CSAETSGSTDTQYF	TGCAGCGCAGAGACTAGCGGGAGTACAGATACGCAGTATTTT
TRBV2	-	few	TRBJ2-7	CASTGGAEQYF	TGTGCCTCAACCGGGGGCGCCGAGCAGTACTTC
TRBV6-6	-	-	TRBJ1-5	CASSYSFRQPQHF	TGTGCCAGCAGTTATTCATTTCGGCAGCCCCAGCATTTT
TRBV18	-	few	TRBJ2-5	CASSPGYGETQYF	TGTGCCAGCTCACCTGGTTATGGGGAGACCCAGTACTTC
TRBV27	-	-	TRBJ2-2	CASRLSGSTGELFF	TGTGCCAGCAGGCTCTCAGGATCCACCGGGGAGCTGTTTTTT
TRBV19	TRBD1	-	TRBJ2-2	CASSTRTGSYTGELFF	TGTGCCAGTAGTACAAGGACAGGGAGCTACACCGGGGAGCTGTTTTTT
TRBV6-5	TRBD2	once	TRBJ2-1	CASRIAGASYNEQFF	TGTGCCAGCAGGATAGCGGGAGCGTCCTACAATGAGCAGTTCTTC
TRBV21-1	-	-	TRBJ2-5	CASSKARTGRTPQETQYF	TGTGCCAGCAGCAAGGCACGGACAGGGCGAACCCCACAAGAGACCCAGTACTTC
TRBV7-6	-	-	TRBJ2-1	CASSLSNEQFF	TGTGCCAGCAGCTTATCCAATGAGCAGTTCTTC
TRBV7-9	-	-	TRBJ2-1	CASSFVRGGRNEQFF	TGTGCCAGCAGCTTCGTCCGGGGAGGCAGGAATGAGCAGTTCTTC
TRBV20-1	-	few	TRBJ1-2	CSASVGYGYTF	TGCAGTGCTAGTGTGGGCTATGGCTACACCTTC
TRBV6-5	TRBD2	-	TRBJ2-7	CASNGGSYEQYF	TGTGCCAGTAACGGGGGGTCCTACGAGCAGTACTTC